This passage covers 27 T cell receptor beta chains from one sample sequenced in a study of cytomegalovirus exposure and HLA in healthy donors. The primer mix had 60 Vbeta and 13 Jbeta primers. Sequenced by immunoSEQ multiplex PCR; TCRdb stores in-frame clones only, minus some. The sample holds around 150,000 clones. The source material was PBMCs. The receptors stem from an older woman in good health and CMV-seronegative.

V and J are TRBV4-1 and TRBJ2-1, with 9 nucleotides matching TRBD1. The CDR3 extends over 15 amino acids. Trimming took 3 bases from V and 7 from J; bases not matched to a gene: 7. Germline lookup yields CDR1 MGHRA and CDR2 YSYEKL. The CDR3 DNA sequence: TGCGCCAGCAGCCAGGCACAGGGGGCGCTTAATGAGCAGTTCTTC. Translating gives CASSQAQGALNEQFF.

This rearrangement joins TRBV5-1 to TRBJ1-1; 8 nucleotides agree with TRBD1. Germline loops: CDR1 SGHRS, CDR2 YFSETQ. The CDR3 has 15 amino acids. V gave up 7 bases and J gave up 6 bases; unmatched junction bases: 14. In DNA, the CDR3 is TGCGCCAGCGGATCGACTGGACAGGGAGGTTCTGAAGCTTTCTTT. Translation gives CASGSTGQGGSEAFF.

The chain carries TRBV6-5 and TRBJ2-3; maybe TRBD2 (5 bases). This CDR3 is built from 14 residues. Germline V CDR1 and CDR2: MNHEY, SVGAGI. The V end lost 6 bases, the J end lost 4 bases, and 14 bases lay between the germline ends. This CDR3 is CASRAPGTADTQYF. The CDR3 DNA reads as TGTGCCAGCAGAGCGCCGGGAACCGCAGATACGCAGTATTTT.

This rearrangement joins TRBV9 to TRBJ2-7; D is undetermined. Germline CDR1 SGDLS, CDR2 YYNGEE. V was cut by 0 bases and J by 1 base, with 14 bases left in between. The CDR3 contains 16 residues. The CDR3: CASSVEPGPLSYEQYF. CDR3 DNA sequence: TGTGCCAGCAGCGTAGAACCAGGTCCACTTTCCTACGAGCAGTACTTC. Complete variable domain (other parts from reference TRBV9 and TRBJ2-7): DSGVTQTPKHLITATGQRVTLRCSPRSGDLSVYWYQQSLDQGLQFLIQYYNGEERAKGNILERFSAQQFPDLHSELNLSSLELGDSALYFCASSVEPGPLSYEQYFGPGTRLTVT.

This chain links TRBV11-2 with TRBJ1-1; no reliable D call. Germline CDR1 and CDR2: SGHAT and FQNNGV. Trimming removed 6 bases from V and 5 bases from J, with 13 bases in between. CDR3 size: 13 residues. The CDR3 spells CASSVEGWTEAFF. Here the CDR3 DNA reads TGTGCCAGCAGTGTGGAGGGTTGGACTGAAGCTTTCTTT.

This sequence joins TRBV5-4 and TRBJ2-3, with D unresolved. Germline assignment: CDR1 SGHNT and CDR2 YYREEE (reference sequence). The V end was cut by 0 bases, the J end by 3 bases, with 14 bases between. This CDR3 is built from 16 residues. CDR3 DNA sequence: TGTGCCAGCAGCTTGGAGGCACAGCCGCCGACAGATACGCAGTATTTT. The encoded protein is CASSLEAQPPTDTQYF.

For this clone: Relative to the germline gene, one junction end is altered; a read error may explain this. CDR3 sequence (DNA): TGTGCCAGCAGCTTACAGTCTTTGACAGCCCACTTC. Translated, it gives CASSLQSLTAHF. The chain carries TRBV7-2 and TRBJ2-7; D might be TRBD1 (5 bases). The CDR3 is 12 residues long. Germline V lookup: CDR1 SGHTA, CDR2 FQGNSA.

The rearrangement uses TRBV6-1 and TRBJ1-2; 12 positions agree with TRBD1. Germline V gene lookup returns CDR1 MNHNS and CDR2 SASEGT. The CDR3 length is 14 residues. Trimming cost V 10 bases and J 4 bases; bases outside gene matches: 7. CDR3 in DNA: TGTGCCACCGGGACAGGGGGCGGTGGCTATGGCTACACCTTC. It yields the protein CATGTGGGGYGYTF.

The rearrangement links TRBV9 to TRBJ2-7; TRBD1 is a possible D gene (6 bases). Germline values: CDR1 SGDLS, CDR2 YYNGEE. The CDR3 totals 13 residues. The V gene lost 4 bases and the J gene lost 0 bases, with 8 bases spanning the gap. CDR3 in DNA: TGTGCCAGCAGCCCAGGGGCCTCCTACGAGCAGTACTTC. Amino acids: CASSPGASYEQYF.

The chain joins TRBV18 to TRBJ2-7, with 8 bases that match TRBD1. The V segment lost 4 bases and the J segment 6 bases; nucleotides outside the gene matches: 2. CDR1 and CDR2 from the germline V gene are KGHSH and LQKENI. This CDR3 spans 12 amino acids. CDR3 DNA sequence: TGTGCCAGCTCACTTGACAGGGGCGAGCAGTACTTC. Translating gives CASSLDRGEQYF.

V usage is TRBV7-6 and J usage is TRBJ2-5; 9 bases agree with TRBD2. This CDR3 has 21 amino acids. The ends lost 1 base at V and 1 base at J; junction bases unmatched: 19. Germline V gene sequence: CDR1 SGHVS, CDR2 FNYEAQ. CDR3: CASSLGVYPSKGSGGQETQYF. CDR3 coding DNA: TGTGCCAGCAGCTTAGGGGTGTATCCCTCAAAAGGTAGCGGGGGCCAAGAGACCCAGTACTTC.

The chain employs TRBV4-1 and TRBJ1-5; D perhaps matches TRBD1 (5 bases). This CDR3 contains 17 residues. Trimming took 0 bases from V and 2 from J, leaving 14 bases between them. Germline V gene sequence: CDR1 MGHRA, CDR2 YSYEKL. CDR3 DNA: TGCGCCAGCAGCCAAGATCCTAGGGGAGGAGGCAATCAGCCCCAGCATTTT. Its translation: CASSQDPRGGGNQPQHF.

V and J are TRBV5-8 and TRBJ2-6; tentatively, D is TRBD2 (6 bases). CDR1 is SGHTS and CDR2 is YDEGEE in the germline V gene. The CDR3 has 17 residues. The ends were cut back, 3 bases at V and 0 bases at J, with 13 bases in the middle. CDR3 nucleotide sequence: TGTGCCAGCAGCTACCACGGGAGCCTCTCTGGGGCCAACGTCCTGACTTTC. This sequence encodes CASSYHGSLSGANVLTF.

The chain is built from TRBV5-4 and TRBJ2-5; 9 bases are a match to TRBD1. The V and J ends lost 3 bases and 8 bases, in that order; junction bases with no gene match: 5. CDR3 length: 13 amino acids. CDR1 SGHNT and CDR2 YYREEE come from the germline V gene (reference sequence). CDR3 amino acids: CASSWGDRATQYF. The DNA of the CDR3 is TGTGCCAGCAGCTGGGGGGACAGGGCCACCCAGTACTTC.

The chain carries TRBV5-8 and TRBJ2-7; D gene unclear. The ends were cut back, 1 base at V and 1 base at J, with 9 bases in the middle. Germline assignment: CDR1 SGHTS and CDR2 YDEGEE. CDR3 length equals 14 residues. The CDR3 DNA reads TGTGCCAGCAGCTTGATGGCACAGTCCTACGAGCAGTACTTC. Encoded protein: CASSLMAQSYEQYF.

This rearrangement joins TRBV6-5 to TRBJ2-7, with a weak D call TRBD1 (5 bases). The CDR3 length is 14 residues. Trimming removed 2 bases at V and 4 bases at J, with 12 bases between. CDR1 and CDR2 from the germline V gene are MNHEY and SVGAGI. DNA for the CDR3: TGTGCCAGCAGTTACGCGGCAACAGGTTACGAGCAGTACTTC. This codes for CASSYAATGYEQYF.

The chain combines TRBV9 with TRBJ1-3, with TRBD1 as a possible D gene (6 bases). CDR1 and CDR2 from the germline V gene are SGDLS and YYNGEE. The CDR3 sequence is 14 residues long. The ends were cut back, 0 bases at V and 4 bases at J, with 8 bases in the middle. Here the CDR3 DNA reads TGTGCCAGCAGCGTAGAAGGGGGAGGAAACACCATATATTTT. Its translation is CASSVEGGGNTIYF. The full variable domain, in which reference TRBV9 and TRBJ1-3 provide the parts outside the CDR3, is DSGVTQTPKHLITATGQRVTLRCSPRSGDLSVYWYQQSLDQGLQFLIQYYNGEERAKGNILERFSAQQFPDLHSELNLSSLELGDSALYFCASSVEGGGNTIYFGEGSWLTVV.

Written as DNA, the CDR3 is TGTGCCAGCAGCTTGTGGGGACGGGACACCTATTCACCCCTCCACTTT. This gives the protein CASSLWGRDTYSPLHF. V is TRBV5-6 and J is TRBJ1-6, with D possibly being TRBD1 (6 bases). With 1 base removed from V and 8 bases from J, the gap between germline ends came to 16 bases. Looked up from germline, CDR1 is SGHDT and CDR2 is YYEEEE. The CDR3 consists of 16 residues.

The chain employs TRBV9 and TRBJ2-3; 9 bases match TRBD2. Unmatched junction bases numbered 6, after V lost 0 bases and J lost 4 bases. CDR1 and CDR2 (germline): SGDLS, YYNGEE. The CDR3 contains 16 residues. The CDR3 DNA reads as TGTGCCAGCAGCGTAGCAAGCGGGAGGATTTCAGATACGCAGTATTTT. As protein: CASSVASGRISDTQYF.

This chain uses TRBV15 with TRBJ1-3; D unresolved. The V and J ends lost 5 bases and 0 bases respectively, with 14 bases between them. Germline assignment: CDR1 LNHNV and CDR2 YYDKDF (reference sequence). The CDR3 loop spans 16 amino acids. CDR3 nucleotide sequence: TGTGCCACCAGCCGAGGAGTCGTGTACTCTGGAAACACCATATATTTT. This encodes CATSRGVVYSGNTIYF.

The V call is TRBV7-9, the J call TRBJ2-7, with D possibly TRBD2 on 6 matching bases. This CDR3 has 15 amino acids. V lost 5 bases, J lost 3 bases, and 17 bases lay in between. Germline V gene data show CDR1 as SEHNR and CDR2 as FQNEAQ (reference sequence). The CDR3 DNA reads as TGTGCCAGCAGCCTTCAGTCGGGAGCGGTCTACGAGCAGTACTTC. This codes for CASSLQSGAVYEQYF.

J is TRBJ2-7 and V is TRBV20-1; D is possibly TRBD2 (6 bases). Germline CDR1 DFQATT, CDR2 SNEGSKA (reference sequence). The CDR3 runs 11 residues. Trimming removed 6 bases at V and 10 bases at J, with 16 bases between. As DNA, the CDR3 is TGCAGTGCCCTCCTAGGACTACTTCAGTACTTC. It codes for CSALLGLLQYF.

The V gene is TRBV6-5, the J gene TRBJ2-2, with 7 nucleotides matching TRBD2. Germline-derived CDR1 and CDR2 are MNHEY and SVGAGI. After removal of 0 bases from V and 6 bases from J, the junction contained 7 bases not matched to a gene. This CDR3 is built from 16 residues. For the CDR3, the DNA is TGTGCCAGCAGTTACTCGAGCGGGGAATGGGCCGGGGAGCTGTTTTTT. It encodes CASSYSSGEWAGELFF.

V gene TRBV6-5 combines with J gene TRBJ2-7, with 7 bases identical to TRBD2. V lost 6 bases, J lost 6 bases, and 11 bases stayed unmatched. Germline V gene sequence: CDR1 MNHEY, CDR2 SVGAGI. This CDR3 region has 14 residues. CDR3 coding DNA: TGTGCCAGCAGCTCCCCGGGCGGGGGTGGCGAGCAGTACTTC. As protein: CASSSPGGGGEQYF.

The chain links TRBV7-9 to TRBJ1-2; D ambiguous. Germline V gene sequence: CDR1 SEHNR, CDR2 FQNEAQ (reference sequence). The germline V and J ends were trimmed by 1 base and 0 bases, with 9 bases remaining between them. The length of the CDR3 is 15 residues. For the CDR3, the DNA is TGTGCCAGCAGCTTAGTGTGGCCTCCTAACTATGGCTACACCTTC. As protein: CASSLVWPPNYGYTF.

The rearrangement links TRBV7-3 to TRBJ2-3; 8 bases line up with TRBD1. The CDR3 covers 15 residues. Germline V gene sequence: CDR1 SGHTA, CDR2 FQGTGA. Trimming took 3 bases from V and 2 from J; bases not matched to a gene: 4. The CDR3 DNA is TGTGCCAGCAGCTTTCAGGGGGCATCCACAGATACGCAGTATTTT. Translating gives CASSFQGASTDTQYF.

CDR3 bases: TGCGCCAGCAGCCACCTGGGACTAGCGGGGGGCCATTCCTACAATGAGCAGTTCTTC. Protein product: CASSHLGLAGGHSYNEQFF. This chain connects TRBV4-1 to TRBJ2-1; 15 bases line up with TRBD2. The CDR3 runs to 19 residues. Germline assignment: CDR1 MGHRA and CDR2 YSYEKL. Germline trimming cut 3 bases from V and 1 base from J; bases unmatched to any gene: 7.